Shown below are 17 T cell receptor beta chains from a single sample sequenced in a study of blood T cell repertoires in COVID-19. Generated by immunoSEQ multiplex PCR, the TCRdb table keeps only in-frame clones and is missing some. The data contain some 190,000 clones, 60% to 85% of them singletons. The source material was peripheral blood. The receptors originated from a woman aged 50 to 60 with active or convalescent COVID-19.

The sample holds a few counts of this clone. The genes are TRBV12-5 and TRBJ1-1; a possible D gene is TRBD1 (5 bases). V was shortened by 2 bases and J by 1 base, with 17 bases between the two germline ends. The CDR3 loop spans 17 amino acids. CDR1 and CDR2 from the germline V gene are LGHNT and FRNRAP. The CDR3 sequence is CASGLRGPLHPNTEAFF. CDR3 DNA: TGTGCTAGTGGTTTGAGGGGCCCCCTACACCCGAACACTGAAGCTTTCTTT.

The J gene is TRBJ1-3, the V gene TRBV5-6; the match to TRBD1 covers 8 bases. This CDR3 contains 16 residues. Looked up from germline, CDR1 is SGHDT and CDR2 is YYEEEE. V lost 4 bases, J lost 6 bases, and 12 bases stayed unmatched. The CDR3 DNA reads TGTGCCAGCAGCCCCTACTTGGACAGGGAGGTAAACACCATATATTTT. It specifies CASSPYLDREVNTIYF. Full variable domain (outside the CDR3, taken from reference TRBV5-6 and TRBJ1-3): DAGVTQSPTHLIKTRGQQVTLRCSPKSGHDTVSWYQQALGQGPQFIFQYYEEEERQRGNFPDRFSGHQFPNYSSELNVNALLLGDSALYLCASSPYLDREVNTIYFGEGSWLTVV.

The V and J genes are TRBV2 and TRBJ1-4; D might be TRBD1 (5 bases). Germline CDR1 reads SNHLY; CDR2 reads FYNNEI. V dropped 6 bases and J dropped 10 bases, with 18 bases sitting between them. CDR3 length equals 14 residues. The DNA of the CDR3 is TGTGCCAGCAGCGTGGGGGGGGATCGGGTAAAACTGTTTTTT. Amino acid sequence: CASSVGGDRVKLFF.

The chain uses TRBV9 and TRBJ1-6; D unresolved. V gave up 0 bases and J gave up 9 bases, with 16 bases separating them. CDR1 and CDR2 from the germline V gene are SGDLS and YYNGEE. The CDR3 contains 16 residues. The CDR3 nucleotides are TGTGCCAGCAGCGTAGCCCCGACACCCGCCGTTTCACCCCTCCACTTT. It specifies CASSVAPTPAVSPLHF.

The chain links TRBV20-1 to TRBJ2-7; 14 bases match TRBD2. Looked up from germline, CDR1 is DFQATT and CDR2 is SNEGSKA (reference sequence). This CDR3 spans 14 amino acids. V shed 3 bases, J shed 6 bases, and the junction held 4 bases outside the gene matches. CDR3 in DNA: TGCAGTGCTAGTAAGGGACTAGCGGGAGTCGAGCAGTACTTC. It is translated as CSASKGLAGVEQYF.

This clone has more than one count but fewer than ten. The chain links TRBV10-3 to TRBJ2-3, with D possibly being TRBD2 (6 bases). The V and J ends lost 5 bases and 2 bases respectively, with 14 bases between them. Germline V CDR1 and CDR2: ENHRY, SYGVKD. The CDR3 is 15 amino acids. CDR3 in DNA: TGTGCCATCAGTTCTACTAGCAGGTACACAGATACGCAGTATTTT. Translation: CAISSTSRYTDTQYF.

V usage is TRBV3-1 (or the pseudogene TRBV3-2) and J usage is TRBJ1-5; tentatively, D is TRBD1 (6 bases). Germline CDR1 and CDR2: LGHDT and YNNKEL (reference sequence). The CDR3 consists of 15 residues. The V end was cut by 0 bases, the J end by 7 bases, with 13 bases between. As DNA, the CDR3 is TGTGCCAGCAGCCAAGATGGTCAGGGGTGGCAGCCCCAGCATTTT. Protein product: CASSQDGQGWQPQHF.

This clone was counted once. This chain uses TRBV7-3 with TRBJ2-2; 7 positions agree with TRBD2. Per germline, CDR1 SGHTA and CDR2 FQGTGA. The CDR3 spans 15 residues. J was trimmed by 4 bases and V by 3 bases; bases with no gene match: 5. The CDR3 sequence: CASSFRGDGTGELFF. The CDR3 coding sequence is TGTGCCAGCAGCTTCCGGGGGGACGGCACCGGGGAGCTGTTTTTT. The entire variable domain, with the rest obtained from reference TRBV7-3 and TRBJ2-2, is as follows: GAGVSQTPSNKVTEKGKYVELRCDPISGHTALYWYRQSLGQGPEFLIYFQGTGAADDSGLPNDRFFAVRPEGSVSTLKIQRTERGDSAVYLCASSFRGDGTGELFFGEGSRLTVL.

The chain uses TRBV6-5 and TRBJ2-1; TRBD1 might be the D (6 bases). This CDR3 is built from 15 residues. Trimming stripped 3 bases from V and 6 bases from J, with 15 bases between. Germline V CDR1 and CDR2: MNHEY, SVGAGI. This chain's CDR3 is CASSYLAGATNEQFF. The CDR3, as DNA: TGTGCCAGCAGTTATCTTGCAGGGGCGACCAATGAGCAGTTCTTC.

The chain joins TRBV6-5 to TRBJ1-2; no firm D call. CDR3 length equals 16 residues. V shed 2 bases and J shed 3 bases, with 16 bases lying between them. The germline V gene has CDR1 MNHEY and CDR2 SVGAGI. The CDR3 nucleotides read TGTGCCAGCAGTTACGCCCGGGGAGGGAGCGACTATGGCTACACCTTC. Amino acids: CASSYARGGSDYGYTF.

The chain employs TRBV5-4 and TRBJ2-1, with 9 positions matching TRBD1. The CDR3 totals 14 residues. The germline V gene has CDR1 SGHNT and CDR2 YYREEE (reference sequence). With 4 bases clipped from V and 3 bases from J, the junction kept 2 bases outside the gene matches. The CDR3 reads CASSRDRDYNEQFF. The CDR3 DNA reads TGTGCCAGCAGCAGGGACAGGGACTACAATGAGCAGTTCTTC.

The chain employs TRBV30 and TRBJ1-2; TRBD1 matches 12 bases. Trimming at V came to 4 bases and at J to 3 bases, leaving 15 bases not matched to a gene. CDR3 length: 18 amino acids. Germline CDR1 GTSNPN, CDR2 SVGIG (reference sequence). The CDR3 bases are TGTGCCTGGATCCCCCCGGGACAGGGGGCGGCTGGATACTATGGCTACACCTTC. Residues: CAWIPPGQGAAGYYGYTF.

The chain has TRBV4-2 and TRBJ1-4; tentatively, D is TRBD1 (6 bases). The germline V gene has CDR1 LGHNA and CDR2 YNFKEQ. Trimming took off 2 bases at V and 7 bases at J, with 14 bases between the two ends. This CDR3 is 15 amino acids long. The CDR3 DNA is TGTGCCAGCAGCCAAAAACAGGGTTTCGGTGAAAAACTGTTTTTT. It yields the protein CASSQKQGFGEKLFF.

The chain uses TRBV5-1 and TRBJ1-5; perhaps TRBD1 as D (5 bases). The CDR3 sequence is 17 residues long. Germline CDR1 is SGHRS and CDR2 is YFSETQ. Deletions cut 4 bases from V and 4 bases from J, with 21 bases between. CDR3 sequence (DNA): TGCGCCAGCAGCCCCTTCGGTGGTGAGGGGAGGAATCAGCCCCAGCATTTT. This translates into CASSPFGGEGRNQPQHF.

The chain's CDR3 is CASSLGGRRGLDQETQYF. The CDR3 nucleotides read TGTGCCAGCAGCTTAGGGGGGAGGCGGGGCCTAGACCAAGAGACCCAGTACTTC. The gene calls are TRBV7-2 and TRBJ2-5; D may be TRBD2 (6 bases). CDR1 and CDR2 (germline): SGHTA, FQGNSA. The CDR3 has 18 amino acids. V was pared by 1 base and J by 0 bases, with 18 bases between.

V is TRBV5-1 and J is TRBJ1-4; 12 bases fit TRBD1. Per germline, CDR1 SGHRS and CDR2 YFSETQ. The junction had 3 bases not matched to a gene; V was cut back by 4 bases and J by 8 bases. CDR3 length: 14 amino acids. This CDR3 reads CASSTGTGGEKLFF. The CDR3 DNA follows: TGCGCCAGCAGCACCGGGACAGGGGGCGAAAAACTGTTTTTT.

The chain carries TRBV6-5 and TRBJ1-3; no clear D. Trimming cost V 0 bases and J 0 bases, with 9 bases left between them. CDR1 is MNHEY, CDR2 SVGAGI, per germline. The CDR3 consists of 16 residues. CDR3 nucleotides: TGTGCCAGCAGTTACTCGGCCGGAGACTCTGGAAACACCATATATTTT. It codes for CASSYSAGDSGNTIYF.